This TCR beta chain was sequenced during a study of control samples from healthy donors and cancer patients. CDR1 and CDR2 from the germline V gene are MNHEY and SVGAGI. V dropped 4 bases and J dropped 4 bases, with 8 bases sitting between them. This CDR3 comprises 14 residues. The data were produced by immunoSEQ multiplex PCR, yet TCRdb's version contains in-frame clones alone and is incomplete. The sample records approximately 120,000 clones, about nine tenths being singletons. The receptor comes from a human donor in good health. The donor label of this sample is uncertain. Sequenced sample: blood. The chain carries TRBV6-5 and TRBJ1-6; weak D call: TRBD1 (6 bases). The DNA for the CDR3 is TGTGCCAGCAGTTTTGGACAGTATAATTCACCCCTCCACTTT. This encodes CASSFGQYNSPLHF.